The 5 T cell receptor beta chains given below trace back to one sample, sequenced in a study of blood T cell repertoires in COVID-19. Assay used: immunoSEQ multiplex PCR; TCRdb lists only in-frame clones, some missing. The sample yields 250,000 to 300,000 clones, 88% seen once. The material sequenced was PBMCs or T cells enriched from blood (not recorded which). These receptor sequences come from a woman aged 55 to 70 in a cohort exposed to, infected with or recovered from COVID-19 (not recorded which).

The V and J genes are TRBV30 and TRBJ2-5; 8 bases agree with TRBD1. CDR1 and CDR2 (germline): GTSNPN, SVGIG (reference sequence). Trimming took 3 bases from V and 4 from J; bases not matched to a gene: 10. There are 15 residues in the CDR3. The CDR3 DNA reads as TGTGCCTGGAGCCCAGGGGGCGGGTCGCGAGAGACCCAGTACTTC. This translates into CAWSPGGGSRETQYF.

The chain links TRBV28 to TRBJ2-4; 8 nucleotides agree with TRBD1. CDR3 length: 13 residues. With V trimmed by 6 bases and J by 13 bases, 11 bases remained unmatched. Germline CDR1 MDHEN, CDR2 SYDVKM. CDR3 nucleotide sequence: TGTGCCAGCAGCAAGCAGGGGGCTGATGAGCAGTACTTC. Encoded protein: CASSKQGADEQYF.

The J gene is TRBJ2-2, the V gene TRBV2, with 7 bases fitting TRBD2. V lost 3 bases, J lost 3 bases, and 1 base stayed unmatched. Per the germline V gene, CDR1 is SNHLY and CDR2 is FYNNEI. The CDR3 contains 14 residues. CDR3 in DNA: TGTGCCAGCAGTGATCTAGCGGACACCGGGGAGCTGTTTTTT. Protein product: CASSDLADTGELFF.

This chain links TRBV24-1 with TRBJ1-5; tentatively, D is TRBD1 (5 bases). CDR1 KGHDR and CDR2 SFDVKD come from the germline V gene. V dropped 3 bases and J dropped 1 base, with 12 bases sitting between them. The CDR3 consists of 16 residues. The CDR3 DNA follows: TGTGCCACCAGTGATGGGATTAGGGGAAGCAATCAGCCCCAGCATTTT. Protein: CATSDGIRGSNQPQHF.

This clone has only one observation. The genes are TRBV5-6 and TRBJ1-6, with D unclear. Trimming removed 4 bases at V and 1 base at J, with 12 bases between. This CDR3 has 16 amino acids. Germline CDR1 is SGHDT and CDR2 is YYEEEE. CDR3 amino acids: CASSTGLLSYNSPLHF. The CDR3 coding sequence is TGTGCCAGCAGCACCGGACTGCTGTCCTATAATTCACCCCTCCACTTT.